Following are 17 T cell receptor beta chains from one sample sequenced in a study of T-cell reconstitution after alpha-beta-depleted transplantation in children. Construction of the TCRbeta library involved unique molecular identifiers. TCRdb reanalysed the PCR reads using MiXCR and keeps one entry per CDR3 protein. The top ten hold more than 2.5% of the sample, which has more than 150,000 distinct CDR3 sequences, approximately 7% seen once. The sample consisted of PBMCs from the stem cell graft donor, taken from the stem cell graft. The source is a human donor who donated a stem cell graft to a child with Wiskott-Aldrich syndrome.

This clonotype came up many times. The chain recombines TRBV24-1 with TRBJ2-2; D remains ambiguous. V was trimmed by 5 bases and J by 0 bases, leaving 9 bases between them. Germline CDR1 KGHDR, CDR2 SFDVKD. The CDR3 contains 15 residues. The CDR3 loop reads CATSVTGSNTGELFF. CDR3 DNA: TGTGCCACCAGTGTTACGGGTTCGAACACCGGGGAGCTGTTTTTT.

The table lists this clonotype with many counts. The CDR3 nucleotides read TGCACCCTCCTCAGGACAGGGAAGCATGGCTACACCTTC. Translation gives CTLLRTGKHGYTF. The rearrangement joins TRBV20-1 to TRBJ1-2; TRBD1 agrees at 8 bases. Germline CDR1 reads DFQATT; CDR2 reads SNEGSKA (reference sequence). The CDR3 contains 13 residues.

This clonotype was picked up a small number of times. The CDR3 protein is CASSSQGYSYEQYF. The DNA of the CDR3 is TGTGCCAGCAGTTCACAGGGCTACTCCTACGAGCAGTACTTC. This chain uses TRBV12-3 or TRBV12-4 with TRBJ2-7, with D possibly being TRBD1 (6 bases). This CDR3 has 14 amino acids. Trimming pared 4 bases from V and 0 bases from J, leaving 10 bases between.

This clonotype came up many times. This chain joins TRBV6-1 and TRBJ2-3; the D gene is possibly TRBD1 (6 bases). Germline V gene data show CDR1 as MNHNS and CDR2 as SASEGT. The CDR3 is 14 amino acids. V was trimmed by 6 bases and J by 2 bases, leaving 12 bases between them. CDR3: CASREGDHTDTQYF. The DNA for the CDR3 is TGTGCCAGCAGAGAGGGGGATCACACAGATACGCAGTATTTT.

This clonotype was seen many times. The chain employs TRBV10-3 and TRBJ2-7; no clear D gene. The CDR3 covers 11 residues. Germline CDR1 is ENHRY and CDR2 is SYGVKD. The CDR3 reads CGSDSGYEQYF. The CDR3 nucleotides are TGTGGAAGCGATAGTGGCTACGAGCAGTACTTC.

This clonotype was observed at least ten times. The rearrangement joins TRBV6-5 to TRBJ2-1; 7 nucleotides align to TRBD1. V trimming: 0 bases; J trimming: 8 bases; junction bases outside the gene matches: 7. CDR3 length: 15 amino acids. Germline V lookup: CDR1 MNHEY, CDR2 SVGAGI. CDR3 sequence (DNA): TGTGCCAGCAGTTACTCGAGTAGGGGGCGGGATGAGCAGTTCTTC. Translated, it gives CASSYSSRGRDEQFF.

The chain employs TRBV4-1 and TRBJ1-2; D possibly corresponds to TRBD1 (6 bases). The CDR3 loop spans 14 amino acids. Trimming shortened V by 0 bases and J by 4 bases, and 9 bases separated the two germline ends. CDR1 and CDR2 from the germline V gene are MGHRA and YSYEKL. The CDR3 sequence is CASSQEQGFYGYTF. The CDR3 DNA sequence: TGCGCCAGCAGCCAAGAACAGGGATTCTATGGCTACACCTTC.

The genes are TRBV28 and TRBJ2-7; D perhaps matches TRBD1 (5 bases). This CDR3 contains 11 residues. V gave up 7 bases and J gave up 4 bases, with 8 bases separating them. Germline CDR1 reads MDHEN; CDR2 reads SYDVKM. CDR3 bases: TGTGCCAGCACAGGGCGATACGAGCAGTACTTC. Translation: CASTGRYEQYF.

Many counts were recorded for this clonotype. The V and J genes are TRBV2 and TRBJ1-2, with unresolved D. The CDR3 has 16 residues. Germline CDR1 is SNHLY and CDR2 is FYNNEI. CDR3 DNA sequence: TGTGCTAGAGCCGATTCGGTGTCGACGGGGAAATATGGCTACACCTTC. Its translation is CARADSVSTGKYGYTF.

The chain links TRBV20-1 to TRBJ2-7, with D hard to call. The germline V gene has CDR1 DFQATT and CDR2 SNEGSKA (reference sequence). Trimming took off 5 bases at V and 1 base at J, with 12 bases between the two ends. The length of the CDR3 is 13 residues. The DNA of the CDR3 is TGCAGTGCTCTTGACACATCGTCCTACGAGCAGTACTTC. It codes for CSALDTSSYEQYF.

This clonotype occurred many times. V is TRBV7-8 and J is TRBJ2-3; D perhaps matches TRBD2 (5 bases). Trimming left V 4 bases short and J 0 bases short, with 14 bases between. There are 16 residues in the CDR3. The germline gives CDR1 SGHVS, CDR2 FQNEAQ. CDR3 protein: CASSWRTPSSTDTQYF. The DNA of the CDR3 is TGTGCCAGCAGCTGGAGGACTCCCTCTAGCACAGATACGCAGTATTTT. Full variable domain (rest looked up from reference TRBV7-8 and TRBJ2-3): GAGVSQSPRYKVAKRGQDVALRCDPISGHVSLFWYQQALGQGPEFLTYFQNEAQLDKSGLPSDRFFAERPEGSVSTLKIQRTQQEDSAVYLCASSWRTPSSTDTQYFGPGTRLTVL.

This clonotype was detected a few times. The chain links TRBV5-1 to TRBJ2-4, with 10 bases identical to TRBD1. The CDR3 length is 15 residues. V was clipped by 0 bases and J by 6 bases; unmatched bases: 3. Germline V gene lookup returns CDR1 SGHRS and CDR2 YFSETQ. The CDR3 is CASSLATGGPNIQYF. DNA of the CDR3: TGCGCCAGCAGCTTGGCGACAGGGGGCCCAAACATTCAGTACTTC.

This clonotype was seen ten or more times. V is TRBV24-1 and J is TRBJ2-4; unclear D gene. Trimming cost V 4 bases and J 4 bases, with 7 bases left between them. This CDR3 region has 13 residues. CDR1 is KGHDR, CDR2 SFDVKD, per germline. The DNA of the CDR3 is TGTGCCACCAGTGAAACTATGAAAAACATTCAGTACTTC. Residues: CATSETMKNIQYF.

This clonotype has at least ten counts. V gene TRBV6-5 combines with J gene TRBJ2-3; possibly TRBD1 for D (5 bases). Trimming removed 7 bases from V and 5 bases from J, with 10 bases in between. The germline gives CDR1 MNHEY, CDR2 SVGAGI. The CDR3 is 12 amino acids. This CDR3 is CASTKRGDTQYF. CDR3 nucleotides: TGTGCCAGCACCAAAAGGGGAGATACGCAGTATTTT.

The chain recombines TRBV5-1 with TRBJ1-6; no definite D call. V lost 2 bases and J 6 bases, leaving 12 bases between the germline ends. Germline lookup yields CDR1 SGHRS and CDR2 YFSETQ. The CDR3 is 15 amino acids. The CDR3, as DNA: TGCGCCAGCAGCTTAACCCGGGATTCTAATTCACCCCTCCACTTT. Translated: CASSLTRDSNSPLHF.

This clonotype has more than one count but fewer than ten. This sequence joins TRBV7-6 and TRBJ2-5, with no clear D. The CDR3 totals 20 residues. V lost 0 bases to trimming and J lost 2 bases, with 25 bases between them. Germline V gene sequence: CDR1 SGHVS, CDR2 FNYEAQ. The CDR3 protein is CASSLAIFRTRYFMQETQYF. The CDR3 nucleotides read TGTGCCAGCAGCTTAGCTATATTCAGGACCAGATATTTTATGCAAGAGACCCAGTACTTC.

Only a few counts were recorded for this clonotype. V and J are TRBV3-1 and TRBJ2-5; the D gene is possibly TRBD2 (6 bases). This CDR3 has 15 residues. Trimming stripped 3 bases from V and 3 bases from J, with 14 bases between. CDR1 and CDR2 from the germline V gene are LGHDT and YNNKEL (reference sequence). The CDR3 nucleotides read TGTGCCAGCAGCCACCCCCGGGACTCGGAAGAGACCCAGTACTTC. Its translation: CASSHPRDSEETQYF.